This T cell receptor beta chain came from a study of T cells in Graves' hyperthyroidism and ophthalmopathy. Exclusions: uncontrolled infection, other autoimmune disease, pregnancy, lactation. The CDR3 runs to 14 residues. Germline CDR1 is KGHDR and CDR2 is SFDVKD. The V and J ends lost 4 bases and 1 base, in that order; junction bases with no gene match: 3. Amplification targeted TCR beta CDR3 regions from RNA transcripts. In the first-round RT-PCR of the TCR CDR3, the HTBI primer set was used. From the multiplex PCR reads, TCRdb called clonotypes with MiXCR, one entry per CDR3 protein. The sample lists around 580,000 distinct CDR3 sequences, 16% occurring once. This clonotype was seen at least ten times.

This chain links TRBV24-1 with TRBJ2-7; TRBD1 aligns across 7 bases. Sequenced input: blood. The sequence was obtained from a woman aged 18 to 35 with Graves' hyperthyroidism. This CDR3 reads CATSDSDRSYEQYF. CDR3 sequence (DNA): TGTGCCACCAGTGACTCGGACAGGTCCTACGAGCAGTACTTC.